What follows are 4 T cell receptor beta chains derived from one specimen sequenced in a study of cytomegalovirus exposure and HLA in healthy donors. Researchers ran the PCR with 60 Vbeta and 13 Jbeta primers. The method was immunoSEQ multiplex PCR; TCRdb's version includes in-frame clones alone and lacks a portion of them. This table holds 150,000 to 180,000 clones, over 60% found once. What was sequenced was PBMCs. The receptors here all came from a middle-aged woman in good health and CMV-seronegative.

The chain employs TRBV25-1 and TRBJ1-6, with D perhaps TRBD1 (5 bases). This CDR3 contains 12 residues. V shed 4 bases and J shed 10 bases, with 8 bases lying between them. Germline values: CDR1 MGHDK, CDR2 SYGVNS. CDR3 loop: CASSGGGSPLHF. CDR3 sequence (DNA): TGTGCCAGCAGTGGCGGGGGGTCACCCCTCCACTTT.

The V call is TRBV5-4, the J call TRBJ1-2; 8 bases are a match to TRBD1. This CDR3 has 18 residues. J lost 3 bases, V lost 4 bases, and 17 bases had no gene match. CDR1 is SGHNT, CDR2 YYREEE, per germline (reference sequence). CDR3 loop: CASSKTGRGRGVDYGYTF. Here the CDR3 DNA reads TGTGCCAGCAGCAAAACCGGCAGGGGGCGTGGGGTGGACTATGGCTACACCTTC.

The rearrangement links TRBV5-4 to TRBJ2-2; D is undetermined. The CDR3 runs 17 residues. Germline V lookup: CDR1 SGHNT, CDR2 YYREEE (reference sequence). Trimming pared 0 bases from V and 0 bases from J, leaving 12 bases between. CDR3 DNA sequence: TGTGCCAGCAGCTTGGCCCGGGTTGGTACGAACACCGGGGAGCTGTTTTTT. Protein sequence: CASSLARVGTNTGELFF.

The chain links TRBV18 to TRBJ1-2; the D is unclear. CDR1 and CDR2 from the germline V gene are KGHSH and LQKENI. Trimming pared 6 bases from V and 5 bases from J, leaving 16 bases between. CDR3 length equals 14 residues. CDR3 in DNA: TGTGCCAGCTCCTCCTACCCGGTGATATATGGCTACACCTTC. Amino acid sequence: CASSSYPVIYGYTF.